This T cell receptor (beta chain) is from a study of radiotherapy plus CTLA-4 blockade in lung cancer. As concerns this clone: Its antigen is as yet unknown.

Repertoires were generated with immunoSEQ multiplex PCR, while TCRdb's copy carries only in-frame clones and drops some. The sample yields 80,000 or so clones, around 78% seen once. CDR1 and CDR2 from the germline V gene are SGHNT and YENEEA. The CDR3 runs 12 residues. V gave up 5 bases and J gave up 10 bases; unmatched junction bases: 3. Notes on the study in general: According to reports, early shifts in blood T cell clones, alongside interferon-beta, forecast response most accurately.

This TCR came from a human donor with non-small cell lung cancer who had a partial response to radiotherapy plus ipilimumab. Some clones in this sample may be carry-over from other donors' samples. This specimen was peripheral blood, taken from a patient treated with radiotherapy plus ipilimumab. The chain uses TRBV11-3 and TRBJ2-2, with 8 bases identical to TRBD2. This chain's CDR3 is CASSAGGAELFF. As DNA, the CDR3 is TGTGCCAGCAGCGCCGGGGGGGCGGAGCTGTTTTTT.